These T cell receptor beta chains were read from a single sample in a study of blood T cell repertoires in COVID-19. Here immunoSEQ multiplex PCR was the method, and the copy in TCRdb shows in-frame clones only, minus some. The data contain 200,000 to 300,000 clones, 80% to 90% of them seen just once; the ten biggest clones take up under 2.5%. Specimen: peripheral blood. The source is a man aged 35 to 55 who had recovered from COVID-19. Both conserved end residues are part of each CDR3. D genes are given only for firm matches. Clone size is shown for a subset of rows, as once, few, many or a class of expanded clone.

NA TRBJ2-5 TRBV4-1 NA CASSQPLVSETQYF TGCGCCAGCAGCCAACCACTAGTGTCGGAGACCCAGTACTTC
once TRBJ2-7 TRBV30 NA CAWQSRGSYEQYF TGTGCCTGGCAATCCAGGGGCTCCTACGAGCAGTACTTC
NA TRBJ1-6 TRBV6-6 NA CASSYPGPLHF TGTGCCAGCAGTTACCCAGGGCCCCTCCACTTT
once TRBJ2-7 TRBV7-2 TRBD2 CASSEGLAGSSYEQYF TGTGCCAGCAGCGAAGGACTAGCGGGCAGCTCCTACGAGCAGTACTTC
NA TRBJ2-7 TRBV15 TRBD1 CATSTRTPGQGVKQYF TGTGCCACCAGCACAAGAACTCCGGGACAGGGGGTTAAACAGTACTTC
NA TRBJ2-6 TRBV7-2 TRBD1 CASRTGGSGANVLTF TGTGCCAGCAGGACAGGGGGTTCTGGGGCCAACGTCCTGACTTTC
NA TRBJ2-7 TRBV7-2 NA CASSSRQTYEQYF TGTGCCAGCAGCTCCCGACAGACCTACGAGCAGTACTTC
NA TRBJ2-5 TRBV27 TRBD1 CASSKTGGDETQYF TGTGCCAGCAGCAAGACAGGGGGCGATGAGACCCAGTACTTC
NA TRBJ1-2 TRBV18 NA CASSPGIAGHGYTF TGTGCCAGCTCACCAGGGATTGCTGGACACGGCTACACCTTC
NA TRBJ1-1 TRBV5-4 NA CASPGDGQNIEAFF TGTGCCAGCCCTGGAGACGGACAAAATATTGAAGCTTTCTTT
NA TRBJ2-1 TRBV14 TRBD2 CASSQEGSGEYNEQFF TGTGCCAGCAGCCAAGAGGGTAGCGGGGAATACAATGAGCAGTTCTTC
NA TRBJ2-3 TRBV3-1/TRBV3-2 NA CASSLGTFYTDTQYF TGTGCCAGCAGCCTCGGGACTTTTTACACAGATACGCAGTATTTT
NA TRBJ2-3 TRBV7-2 TRBD1 CASSLGDRGITDTQYF TGTGCCAGCAGCCTGGGGGACAGGGGAATCACAGATACGCAGTATTTT
NA TRBJ2-7 TRBV21-1 NA CASSILAGGQVFCSYEQYF TGTGCCAGCAGCATCCTAGCGGGGGGGCAGGTTTTTTGCTCCTACGAGCAGTACTTC
NA TRBJ2-2 TRBV11-2 TRBD2 CASSPGLAGGAGELFF TGTGCCAGCAGCCCGGGACTAGCGGGGGGGGCCGGGGAGCTGTTTTTT
NA TRBJ1-5 TRBV13 TRBD1 CASSLTGPNQPQHF TGTGCCAGCAGCTTGACAGGGCCCAATCAGCCCCAGCATTTT
NA TRBJ2-7 TRBV7-2 TRBD2 CASTPPTGGPVGEQYF TGTGCCAGCACCCCACCCACGGGAGGCCCTGTGGGGGAGCAGTACTTC
NA TRBJ1-1 TRBV12-3/TRBV12-4 NA CASSLTGTFEAFF TGTGCCAGCAGTTTGACGGGGACATTTGAAGCTTTCTTT
few TRBJ2-4 TRBV30 TRBD2 CAWSVGGTSGYLAKNIQYF TGTGCCTGGAGTGTCGGCGGGACTAGCGGGTATCTAGCCAAAAACATTCAGTACTTC
once TRBJ2-7 TRBV30 TRBD1 CAFYGQGEEDTYEQYF TGTGCCTTCTACGGACAGGGTGAAGAAGACACCTACGAGCAGTACTTC
NA TRBJ1-1 TRBV9 NA CASSPAGTFYTEAFF TGTGCCAGCAGCCCAGCCGGGACATTTTACACTGAAGCTTTCTTT
NA TRBJ2-2 TRBV4-3 NA CASTGSNTGELFF TGCGCCAGCACCGGGAGTAATACCGGGGAGCTGTTTTTT
NA TRBJ1-2 TRBV5-1 NA CASSLDISGGRGYTF TGCGCCAGCAGCTTGGATATCTCGGGGGGCCGTGGCTACACCTTC
NA TRBJ2-2 TRBV5-4 TRBD2 CASRRTRGTGELFF TGTGCCAGCAGAAGGACTAGAGGGACCGGGGAGCTGTTTTTT
NA TRBJ2-5 TRBV7-2 TRBD2 CASSQGLAEETQYF TGTGCCAGCAGCCAGGGACTAGCGGAAGAGACCCAGTACTTC
NA TRBJ1-5 TRBV7-2 TRBD1 CASSRSTGSNQPQHF TGTGCCAGCAGCCGGTCGACAGGGAGCAATCAGCCCCAGCATTTT
once TRBJ2-3 TRBV30 TRBD2 CAWKLAGVSDTQYF TGTGCCTGGAAACTAGCGGGAGTTTCAGATACGCAGTATTTT
NA TRBJ1-2 TRBV6-5 TRBD1 CASTEGQGNRYGYTF TGTGCCAGCACCGAGGGACAGGGCAATAGATATGGCTACACCTTC
NA TRBJ1-2 TRBV7-2 NA CASSLTGTNYGYTF TGTGCCAGCAGCTTAACAGGGACAAACTATGGCTACACCTTC
few TRBJ2-2 TRBV4-1 TRBD2 CASSLLTSGGSTGELFF TGCGCCAGCAGCCTGTTGACTAGCGGGGGGAGTACCGGGGAGCTGTTTTTT
NA TRBJ1-1 TRBV25-1 NA CASSESGAQNTEAFF TGTGCCAGCAGTGAATCAGGGGCCCAGAACACTGAAGCTTTCTTT
NA TRBJ1-2 TRBV29-1 NA CSVEVTGSYTF TGCAGCGTTGAAGTGACTGGCAGCTACACCTTC
NA TRBJ2-6 TRBV5-4 NA CASSLGGGWSSGANVLTF TGTGCCAGCAGCTTGGGAGGGGGTTGGAGTTCTGGGGCCAACGTCCTGACTTTC
NA TRBJ2-3 TRBV24-1 TRBD1 CATSDPGQGGTDTQYF TGTGCCACCAGTGACCCGGGACAGGGCGGCACAGATACGCAGTATTTT
NA TRBJ2-4 TRBV19 NA CASSIDSGGSGKNIQYF TGTGCCAGTAGTATAGATTCGGGGGGCTCGGGCAAAAACATTCAGTACTTC
once TRBJ2-5 TRBV11-3 NA CASSFGEKTQYF TGTGCCAGCAGCTTTGGGGAGAAGACCCAGTACTTC
NA TRBJ2-5 TRBV5-1 TRBD1 CASSHAGTEETQYF TGCGCCAGCAGCCATGCCGGGACAGAAGAGACCCAGTACTTC
NA TRBJ2-7 TRBV7-2 TRBD2 CASSLPGGGRGAYEQYF TGTGCCAGCAGCTTACCGGGGGGCGGGCGGGGGGCCTACGAGCAGTACTTC
NA TRBJ2-5 TRBV7-2 NA CASSLAGVGQETQYF TGTGCCAGCAGCTTAGCGGGAGTAGGTCAAGAGACCCAGTACTTC
NA TRBJ2-7 TRBV6-2/TRBV6-3 NA CASSYPTGRAPYEQYF TGTGCCAGCAGTTACCCGACAGGACGAGCTCCCTACGAGCAGTACTTC
few TRBJ2-3 TRBV6-5 NA CASASAYTDTQYF TGTGCCAGCGCTAGCGCTTACACAGATACGCAGTATTTT
once TRBJ1-1 TRBV19 NA CASSMGSGGVLKAFF TGTGCCAGTAGTATGGGGTCGGGGGGGGTACTGAAAGCTTTCTTT